One sample yielded the 2 T cell receptor beta chains listed below, sequenced in a study of T cells in Graves' hyperthyroidism and ophthalmopathy (dated by TCRdb to between 2017 and 2020). Library preparation used multiplex PCR. The run used an Illumina HiSeq 2000. TCR beta CDR3 regions were amplified from RNA transcripts. For the first round of RT-PCR on the TCR CDR3, the HTBI primer set was used together with the Qiagen OneStep RT-PCR kit. TCRdb reanalyzed the raw reads on its own, using fastp at Q25 for trimming and MiXCR for clone calling, and kept in-frame beta chains. For every CDR3 protein sequence, its rows merge into one entry that carries the most common genes and DNA. In all, the sample holds about 300,000 distinct CDR3 sequences, and roughly 20% of those were seen once. Together, the top ten hold under 45% of the sample. The sequenced material came from blood. The receptors originated from a man in his forties or fifties with Graves' ophthalmopathy.

This rearrangement joins TRBV7-8 to TRBJ1-1, with a tentative D call TRBD1 (6 bases). Per germline, CDR1 SGHVS and CDR2 FQNEAQ. V gave up 3 bases and J gave up 4 bases, with 15 bases separating them. The CDR3 consists of 15 residues. In DNA form, the CDR3 reads TGTGCCAGCAGCTTGGGACTCGTAGGGGGCACTGAAGCTTTCTTT. This codes for CASSLGLVGGTEAFF.

This clonotype was picked up many times. The chain recombines TRBV30 with TRBJ2-3, with D maybe TRBD2 (5 bases). This CDR3 has 15 amino acids. Trimming cost V 2 bases and J 4 bases, with 16 bases left between them. Germline CDR1 and CDR2: GTSNPN and SVGIG (reference sequence). CDR3 DNA sequence: TGTGCCTGGAGTTGGTCCCTAGCAGGATCAGATACGCAGTATTTT. This codes for CAWSWSLAGSDTQYF.